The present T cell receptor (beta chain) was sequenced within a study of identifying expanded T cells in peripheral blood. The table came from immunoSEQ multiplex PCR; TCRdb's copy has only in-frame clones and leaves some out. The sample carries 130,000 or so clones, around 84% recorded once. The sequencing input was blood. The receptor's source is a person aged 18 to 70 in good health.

CDR3 sequence: CASSYSPQGDQPQHF. In nucleotides, the CDR3 is TGTGCCAGCAGTTACAGTCCCCAGGGTGATCAGCCCCAGCATTTT. V is TRBV6-5 and J is TRBJ1-5, with a tentative D call TRBD1 (5 bases). The V and J ends lost 2 bases and 5 bases respectively, with 13 bases between them. Germline loops: CDR1 MNHEY, CDR2 SVGAGI. This CDR3 spans 15 amino acids.